The following is a T cell receptor (beta chain) sequence with its context. Its antigen remains unidentified. Germline loops: CDR1 DFQATT, CDR2 SNEGSKA (reference sequence). The J segment lost 2 bases and the V segment lost 6 bases, leaving 4 bases of the junction unmatched. The CDR3 consists of 13 residues. This sample was taken from a study of CD8 T cells in Susac syndrome. Random hexamers were used to reverse transcribe about 0.45 to 1 ug of RNA. An immunoSEQ multiplex PCR generated amplified TCR beta CDR3 products spanning 54 Vbeta and 13 Jbeta. TCRdb reanalysed the immunoSEQ multiplex PCR reads using MiXCR and keeps one entry per CDR3 protein. The sample has under 200,000 distinct CDR3 sequences; roughly 90% are singletons. Study-level points and caveats: CD4+ repertoires of Susac syndrome patients lacked detectable clonal expansion.

Sequencing used CD4+ T cells from PBMCs. The rearrangement links TRBV20-1 to TRBJ2-7; 10 bases are shared with TRBD1. The clonotype was recovered from a human donor with Susac syndrome. CDR3 loop: CSASGTGAYEQYF. The CDR3 nucleotides are TGCAGTGCCTCCGGGACAGGGGCCTACGAGCAGTACTTC.